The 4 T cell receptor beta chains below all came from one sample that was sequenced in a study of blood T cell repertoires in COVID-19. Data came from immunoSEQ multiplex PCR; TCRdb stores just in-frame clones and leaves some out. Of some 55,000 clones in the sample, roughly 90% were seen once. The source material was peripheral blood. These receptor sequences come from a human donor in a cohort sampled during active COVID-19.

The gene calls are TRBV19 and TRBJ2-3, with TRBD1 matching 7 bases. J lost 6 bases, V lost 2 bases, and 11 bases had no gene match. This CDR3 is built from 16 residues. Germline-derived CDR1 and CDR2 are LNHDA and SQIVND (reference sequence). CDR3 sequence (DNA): TGTGCCAGTAGTATAACGCCGGGACAGACTCACGATACGCAGTATTTT. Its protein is CASSITPGQTHDTQYF.

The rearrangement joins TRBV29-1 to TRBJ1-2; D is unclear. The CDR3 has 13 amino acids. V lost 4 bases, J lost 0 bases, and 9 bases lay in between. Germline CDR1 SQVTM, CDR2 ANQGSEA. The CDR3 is CSVGPTTNYGYTF. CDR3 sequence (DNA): TGCAGCGTTGGGCCAACAACTAACTATGGCTACACCTTC.

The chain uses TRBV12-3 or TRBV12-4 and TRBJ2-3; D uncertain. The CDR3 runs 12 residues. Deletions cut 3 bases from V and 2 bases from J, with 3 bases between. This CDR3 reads CASSFLTDTQYF. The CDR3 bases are TGTGCCAGCAGTTTTCTCACAGATACGCAGTATTTT.

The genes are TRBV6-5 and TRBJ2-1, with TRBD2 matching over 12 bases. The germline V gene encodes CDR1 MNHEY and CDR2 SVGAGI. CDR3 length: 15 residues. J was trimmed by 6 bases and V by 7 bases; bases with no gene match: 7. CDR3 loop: CASTNGLAGSNEQFF. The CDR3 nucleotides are TGTGCCAGCACAAACGGACTAGCGGGGTCCAATGAGCAGTTCTTC.